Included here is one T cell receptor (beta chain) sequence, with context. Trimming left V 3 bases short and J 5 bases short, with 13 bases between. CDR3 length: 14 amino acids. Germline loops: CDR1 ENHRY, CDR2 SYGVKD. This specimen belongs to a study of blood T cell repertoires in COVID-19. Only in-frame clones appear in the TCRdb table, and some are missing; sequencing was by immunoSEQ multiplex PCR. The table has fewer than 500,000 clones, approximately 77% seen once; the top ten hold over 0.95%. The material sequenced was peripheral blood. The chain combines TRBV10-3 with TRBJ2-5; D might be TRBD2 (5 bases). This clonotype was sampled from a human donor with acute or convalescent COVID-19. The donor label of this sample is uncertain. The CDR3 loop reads CAISESGLKETQYF. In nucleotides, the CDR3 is TGTGCCATCAGTGAATCCGGACTCAAGGAGACCCAGTACTTC.